The clone carrying this TCR beta chain was recorded at least ten times. The sample is drawn from a study of T cell repertoires in cytomegalovirus infection. TCRdb redid the calling of the reads with MiXCR, one entry per CDR3 protein. This sample has some 700,000 distinct CDR3 sequences, with 35% to 45% found just once. With 7 bases removed from V and 4 bases from J, the gap between germline ends came to 22 bases. The germline V gene has CDR1 MDHEN and CDR2 SYDVKM. The CDR3 totals 16 residues. The sequence was obtained from a human donor in good health (CMV status not recorded). Some clones in this sample may be carry-over from other donors' samples. The specimen sequenced was PBMCs. V usage is TRBV28 and J usage is TRBJ1-2; D might be TRBD1 (5 bases). CDR3 coding DNA: TGTGCCAGCACCCCGCCCGGGGGGGGAAGGAGCTATGGCTACACCTTC. This gives the protein CASTPPGGGRSYGYTF.